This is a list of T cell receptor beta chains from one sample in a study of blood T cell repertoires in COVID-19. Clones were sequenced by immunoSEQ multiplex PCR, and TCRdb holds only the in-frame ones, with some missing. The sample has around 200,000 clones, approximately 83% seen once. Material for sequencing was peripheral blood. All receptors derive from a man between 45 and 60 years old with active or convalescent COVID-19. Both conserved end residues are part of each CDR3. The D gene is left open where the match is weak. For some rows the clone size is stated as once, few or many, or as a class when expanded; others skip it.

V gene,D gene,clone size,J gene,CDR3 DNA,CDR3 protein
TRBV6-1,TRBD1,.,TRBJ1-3,TGTGCCAGCAGTGCCGGACAGGGCTTTGCCTTCACCATATATTTT,CASSAGQGFAFTIYF
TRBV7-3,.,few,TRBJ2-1,TGTGCCAGCAGCTTAGCCTCAGGACAGATATACAATGAGCAGTTCTTC,CASSLASGQIYNEQFF
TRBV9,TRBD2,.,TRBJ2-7,TGTGCCAGCAGCGGCGGACTAGCGGGGGAGCAGTACTTC,CASSGGLAGEQYF
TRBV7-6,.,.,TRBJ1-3,TGTGCCAGCAGCCGAACAGGGTTTACTGGAAACACCATATATTTT,CASSRTGFTGNTIYF
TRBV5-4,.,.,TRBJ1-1,TGTGCCAGCAGTTTCCAGGGTCCTGAAGCTTTCTTT,CASSFQGPEAFF
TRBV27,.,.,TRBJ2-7,TGTGCCAGCAGTTCGGTTCGGGACAACTACGAGCAGTACTTC,CASSSVRDNYEQYF
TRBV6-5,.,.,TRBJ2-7,TGTGCCAGCACCGCTAGAGGCAGGGGTTACGAGCAGTACTTC,CASTARGRGYEQYF
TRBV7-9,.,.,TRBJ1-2,TGTGCCAGCAGCTTAGGGGCAGGGTTATATGGCTACACCTTC,CASSLGAGLYGYTF
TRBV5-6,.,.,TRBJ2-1,TGTGCCAGCAGCCCGGTTTTTACCTCGGGGAATGAGCAGTTCTTC,CASSPVFTSGNEQFF
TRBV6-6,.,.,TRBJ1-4,TGTGCCAGCAGCCCCCGGTTGTCAACTAATGAAAAACTGTTTTTT,CASSPRLSTNEKLFF
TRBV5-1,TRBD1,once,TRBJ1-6,TGCGCCAGCAGCTCGACAGGGAAGACGGACTCACCCCTCCACTTT,CASSSTGKTDSPLHF
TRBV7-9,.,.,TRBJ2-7,TGTGCCAGCAGCTTAGCGTCTGGGGCTGCCTACGAGCAGTACTTC,CASSLASGAAYEQYF
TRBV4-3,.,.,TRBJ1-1,TGCGCCAGCAGCCTTTCGCACGGAGCCGTGAACACTGAAGCTTTCTTT,CASSLSHGAVNTEAFF
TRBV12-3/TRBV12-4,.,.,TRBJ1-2,TGTGCCAGCAGTTTTACTACTTATGGCTACACCTTC,CASSFTTYGYTF
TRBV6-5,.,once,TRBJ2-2,TGTGCCAGCAGTTACGGAGTTATAACGAACACCGGGGAGCTGTTTTTT,CASSYGVITNTGELFF
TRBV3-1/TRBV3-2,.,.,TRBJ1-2,TGTGCCAGCAGCCCCCAGACAGAGAATGGCTACACCTTC,CASSPQTENGYTF
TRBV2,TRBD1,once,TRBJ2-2,TGTGCCAGCTACCGGGACAGCGCGAACACCGGGGAGCTGTTTTTT,CASYRDSANTGELFF
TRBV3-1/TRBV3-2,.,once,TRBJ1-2,TGTGCCAGCAGCCAATGGCAGGGTGATGGCTACACCTTC,CASSQWQGDGYTF
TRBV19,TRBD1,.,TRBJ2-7,TGTGCCAGTAGTAGGGACAGCCCGGGCTACGAGCAGTACTTC,CASSRDSPGYEQYF
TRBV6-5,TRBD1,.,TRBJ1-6,TGTGCCAGCAGTTACGACAGGGGAGGTAATTCACCCCTCCACTTT,CASSYDRGGNSPLHF
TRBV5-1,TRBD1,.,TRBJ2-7,TGCGCCAGCAGCGTTACCGGGACAGGGGGTTTCAAGTACTTC,CASSVTGTGGFKYF
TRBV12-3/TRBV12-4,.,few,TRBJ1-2,TGTGCCAGCAGTTTTTCTGACTATGGCTACACCTTC,CASSFSDYGYTF
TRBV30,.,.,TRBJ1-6,TGTGCCTGGAGTGTAGGGCAGGGTGGAAATTCACCCCTCCACTTT,CAWSVGQGGNSPLHF
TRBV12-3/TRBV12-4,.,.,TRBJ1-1,TGTGCCAGCAGTTTACTTGGCAGTGAAGCTTTCTTT,CASSLLGSEAFF
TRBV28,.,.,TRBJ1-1,TGTGCCAGCAGTTCCACTCCCCACCAGGGAATGAACACTGAAGCTTTCTTT,CASSSTPHQGMNTEAFF
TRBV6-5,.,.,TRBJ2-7,TGTGCCAGCAGTAGCAGGAACTCCTACGAGCAGTACTTC,CASSSRNSYEQYF
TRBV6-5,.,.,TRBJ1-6,TGTGCCAGCAGTTCCGTCGGGGGAACCTATAATTCACCCCTCCACTTT,CASSSVGGTYNSPLHF
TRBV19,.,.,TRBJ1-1,TGTGCCAGTAGTATCTCCGGGACAACTAGGACTGAAGCTTTCTTT,CASSISGTTRTEAFF
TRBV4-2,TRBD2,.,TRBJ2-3,TGTGCCAGCAGCCAACCGGGACTAGCGGGGGACCTGGCTAGCACAGATACGCAGTATTTT,CASSQPGLAGDLASTDTQYF
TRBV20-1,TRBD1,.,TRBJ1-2,TGCAGTGCTAGTCGACAGGGCCGGGGGGGGTATGGCTACACCTTC,CSASRQGRGGYGYTF
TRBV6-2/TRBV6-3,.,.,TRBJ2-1,TGTGCCAGCAGTACCAGGGTAGGTGAGCAGTTCTTC,CASSTRVGEQFF
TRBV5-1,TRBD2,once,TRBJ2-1,TGCGCCAGCAGCTTGGGACTAGCCGATGAGCAGTTCTTC,CASSLGLADEQFF
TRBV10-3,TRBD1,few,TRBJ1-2,TGTGCCATCAGCACAGGGGGCGGGTCAGATGGCTACACCTTC,CAISTGGGSDGYTF